A selection of T cell receptor beta chains follows, all from one sample in a study of blood T cell repertoires in COVID-19. Measured with immunoSEQ multiplex PCR; TCRdb has only the in-frame clones, and not every one. The table includes roughly 200,000 clones, around 80% detected once. Material for sequencing was peripheral blood. The receptors shown here come from a middle-aged man with acute or convalescent COVID-19. Each CDR3 is given with its conserved first and last residue. A D gene is named only where the DNA matches it firmly. A clone size is listed for some rows: how often the clone was seen (once, few, many), or a class if it is expanded.

>TRBJ2-3|.|.|TRBV6-5
CASTREDTQYF
>TRBJ1-2|.|.|TRBV6-6
CASRNKADYGYTF
>TRBJ2-3|TRBD2|.|TRBV7-3
CASSPRLAGVTDTQYF
>TRBJ1-1|TRBD1|.|TRBV5-1
CASSSGQGEAFF
>TRBJ2-3|TRBD2|.|TRBV19
CASRPSSGRATGTQYF
>TRBJ2-3|TRBD2|.|TRBV30
CACSGTKSSDTQYF
>TRBJ1-2|.|.|TRBV6-1
CASSEAGAQGYTF
>TRBJ1-2|.|.|TRBV28
CASSSGNYGYTF
>TRBJ2-1|TRBD2|.|TRBV27
CASSLPGLAGGGTYNEQFF
>TRBJ2-1|TRBD2|few|TRBV19
CASTPRTSGSLAGYNEQFF
>TRBJ1-1|.|.|TRBV3-1/TRBV3-2
CASSQVGSTEAFF
>TRBJ1-2|.|.|TRBV12-3/TRBV12-4
CASSENYGYTF
>TRBJ1-2|TRBD1|.|TRBV19
CASREMGTGVPGYGYTF
>TRBJ2-4|TRBD1|few|TRBV14
CASSRPGTGKNIQYF
>TRBJ1-3|.|.|TRBV25-1
CASSEWRGPGNTIYF
>TRBJ1-3|.|.|TRBV5-5
CASSLRGFSGNTIYF